The entry below gives a single TCR beta chain sequence along with its context. The antigen is unknown. At one end, the junction sequence differs from germline, possibly due to a read error. CDR3 size: 14 residues. CDR1 SGHAT and CDR2 FQDESV come from the germline V gene (reference sequence). The data are from a study of tumor-infiltrating lymphocytes in primary liver carcinoma. Study-level information: Patients had primary liver carcinoma treated by surgical resection. Whole-study findings and limits: Tumor tissue displayed a significantly greater top-250-clone fraction than blood (p = 0.039). Each sample was bulk and unsorted; consequently, CD4+ and CD8+ repertoires were not compared.

Unsorted whole blood served as the source of blood RNA, and germline DNA was extracted as well. Production of TCR beta cDNA used approximately 480 ng total RNA together with a constant-region primer. Libraries of TCR beta came from three nested multiplex PCR rounds with slightly modified ARM-PCR. The two initial PCR rounds, roughly 9 cycles each, used TRBV1-TRBV30 forward and C-beta reverse primers. TCRdb reanalysed the multiplex PCR reads using MiXCR and keeps one entry per CDR3 protein. The sample yields about 310,000 distinct CDR3 sequences, 50% to 60% seen once. V usage is TRBV11-1 and J usage is TRBJ2-1; D not certain. The TCR sequence derives from a woman in her thirties with primary liver carcinoma and hepatitis B virus infection. The sample comprised peripheral blood. The CDR3: CTSSLSAVYNEQFF. CDR3 DNA: TGTACCAGCAGCTTAAGTGCAGTCTATAATGAGCAGTTCTTC.